Reported below is one TCR beta chain. Its specificity is unknown. PCR amplification relied on 60 Vbeta primers (plus 13 Jbeta primers). Sequencing was performed with immunoSEQ multiplex PCR; in TCRdb, only in-frame clones are kept and a portion is missing. Among around 170,000 clones listed, around 77% were seen once. These data originate in a study of cytomegalovirus exposure and HLA in healthy donors. Findings and limits, study-wide: V- and J-gene trimming of TCR beta was linked (in a later analysis) to a missense DCLRE1C variant. Another analysis was done later, and it associated 16,951 TCR beta sequences with HLA alleles at 0.05 false discovery rate. The majority of TCR sequences were rare, yet some public TCRs appeared in many donors. When a later analysis compared HLA-associated TCR beta chains with equally common others, the HLA-associated chains turned out to be more clonally expanded and to have lower generation probabilities.

The CDR3 is 15 residues long. From germline, CDR1 is MNHNS and CDR2 SASEGT. Germline trimming cut 5 bases from V and 6 bases from J; bases unmatched to any gene: 6. Sequenced material: PBMCs. The receptor's source is a man aged 55 to 70 in good health and CMV-seronegative. The chain has TRBV6-1 and TRBJ2-7; 14 bases line up with TRBD2. The CDR3 nucleotides read TGTGCCAGCAGTTTGTCGGGACTAGCGGGGGTCGAGCAGTACTTC. Amino acids: CASSLSGLAGVEQYF.